The entry below gives a single T cell receptor beta chain sequence along with its context. Expressed TCRB transcripts got sequenced, as all isolated RNA was reverse transcribed. Repertoires were generated with immunoSEQ multiplex PCR, while TCRdb's copy carries only in-frame clones and drops some. The sample carries around 400,000 clones, about 12% recorded once. The sample comes from a study of beta chain features in type 1 diabetes. This CDR3 has 14 amino acids. V lost 1 base to trimming and J lost 7 bases, with 12 bases between them. Germline V gene lookup returns CDR1 SGHDT and CDR2 YYEEEE. The V call is TRBV5-6, the J call TRBJ2-1; TRBD1 might be the D (6 bases). This clonotype originated in a man aged 18 to 29 in good health. The sequenced sample was naive CD4+ T cells from blood. As DNA, the CDR3 is TGTGCCAGCAGCTTGCTACAGGGTGTAAATGAGCAGTTCTTC. It codes for CASSLLQGVNEQFF. Full variable domain (outside the CDR3, taken from reference TRBV5-6 and TRBJ2-1): DAGVTQSPTHLIKTRGQQVTLRCSPKSGHDTVSWYQQALGQGPQFIFQYYEEEERQRGNFPDRFSGHQFPNYSSELNVNALLLGDSALYLCASSLLQGVNEQFFGPGTRLTVL.